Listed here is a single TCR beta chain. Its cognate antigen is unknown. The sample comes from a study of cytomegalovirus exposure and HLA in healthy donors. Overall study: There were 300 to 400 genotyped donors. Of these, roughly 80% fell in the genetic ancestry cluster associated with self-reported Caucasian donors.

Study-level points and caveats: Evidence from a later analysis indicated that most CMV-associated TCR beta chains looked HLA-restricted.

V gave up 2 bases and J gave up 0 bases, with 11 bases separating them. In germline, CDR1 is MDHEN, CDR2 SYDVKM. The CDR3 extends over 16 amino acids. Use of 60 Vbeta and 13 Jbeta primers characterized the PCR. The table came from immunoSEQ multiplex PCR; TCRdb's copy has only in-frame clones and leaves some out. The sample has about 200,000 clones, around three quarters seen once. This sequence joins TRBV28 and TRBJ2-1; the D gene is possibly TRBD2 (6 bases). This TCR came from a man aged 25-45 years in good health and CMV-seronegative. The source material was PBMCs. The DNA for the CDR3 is TGTGCCAGCAGTTTAGATCGGGGGAGCTCCTACAATGAGCAGTTCTTC. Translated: CASSLDRGSSYNEQFF.